The 15 T cell receptor beta chains reported below all come from one sample, sequenced in a study of T cells in Graves' hyperthyroidism and ophthalmopathy. RNA transcripts provided the source from which TCR beta CDR3 regions were amplified. Primed by the HTBI set, a first-round RT-PCR was run on the TCR CDR3. Using its own MiXCR run on the multiplex PCR reads, TCRdb lists one record per CDR3 protein. The top ten hold roughly 19% of the sample, which has roughly 500,000 distinct CDR3 sequences, 35% to 55% seen once. The sample consisted of peripheral blood or thyroid tissue (not recorded which). The receptor source for this set is an adult woman with Graves' disease, either hyperthyroidism or ophthalmopathy (not recorded which).

The chain employs TRBV19 and TRBJ1-2; unclear D gene. Germline V lookup: CDR1 LNHDA, CDR2 SQIVND (reference sequence). The CDR3 consists of 11 residues. V was trimmed by 9 bases and J by 6 bases, leaving 11 bases between them. The CDR3 DNA is TGTGCCAGATCACCGAGACATGGCTACACCTTC. It yields the protein CARSPRHGYTF.

The rearrangement joins TRBV2 to TRBJ1-2; D may be TRBD1 (6 bases). This CDR3 spans 15 amino acids. In germline, CDR1 is SNHLY, CDR2 FYNNEI. V was clipped by 0 bases and J by 4 bases, with 12 bases between them. This CDR3 reads CASSEAGGASYGYTF. CDR3 coding DNA: TGTGCCAGCAGTGAAGCGGGGGGCGCGAGCTATGGCTACACCTTC.

This clonotype showed up many times. The chain couples TRBV7-9 to TRBJ1-4, with a possible D match to TRBD1 (5 bases). The CDR3 totals 14 residues. Germline CDR1 is SEHNR and CDR2 is FQNEAQ (reference sequence). Between the trimmed V and J ends, which lost 2 bases and 7 bases, there was a span of 11 bases. The CDR3 loop is CASSLRRGGEKLFF. The CDR3 DNA is TGTGCCAGCAGCTTACGGAGGGGTGGTGAAAAACTGTTTTTT.

This clonotype has a count of ten or more. The chain uses TRBV4-1 and TRBJ1-5; tentative D call: TRBD1 (5 bases). V shed 1 base and J shed 7 bases, with 17 bases lying between them. The germline gives CDR1 MGHRA, CDR2 YSYEKL. The length of the CDR3 is 16 residues. In DNA form, the CDR3 reads TGCGCCAGCAGCCAAGTGTACATTAATAAGGGGCAGCCCCAGCATTTT. This codes for CASSQVYINKGQPQHF.

The gene calls are TRBV18 and TRBJ2-7; 7 bases are a match to TRBD1. The CDR3 covers 15 residues. After removal of 4 bases from V and 3 bases from J, the junction contained 9 bases not matched to a gene. CDR1 is KGHSH, CDR2 LQKENI, per germline. This chain's CDR3 is CASSRTGTVNYEQYF. The CDR3 coding sequence is TGTGCCAGCTCACGTACCGGGACAGTAAACTACGAGCAGTACTTC.

This rearrangement joins TRBV14 to TRBJ1-6; D is possibly TRBD1 (6 bases). V lost 5 bases, J lost 9 bases, and 14 bases lay in between. Per the germline V gene, CDR1 is SGHDN and CDR2 is FVKESK. This CDR3 is 14 amino acids long. CDR3 protein: CASSTTGLASPLHF. CDR3 nucleotide sequence: TGTGCCAGCAGCACTACAGGGTTGGCTTCACCCCTCCACTTT.

V is TRBV7-9 and J is TRBJ2-5; TRBD2 might be the D (5 bases). This CDR3 comprises 15 residues. Germline lookup yields CDR1 SEHNR and CDR2 FQNEAQ (reference sequence). V gave up 3 bases and J gave up 5 bases, with 16 bases separating them. Here the CDR3 reads CASSFPPGNMETQYF. CDR3 nucleotide sequence: TGTGCCAGCAGCTTCCCGCCGGGAAACATGGAGACCCAGTACTTC.

This clonotype occurred a few times. This chain connects TRBV5-1 to TRBJ2-1, with D perhaps given as TRBD1 or TRBD2 (6 bases each). CDR1 and CDR2 (germline): SGHRS, YFSETQ. CDR3 length equals 13 residues. V shed 1 base and J shed 10 bases, with 12 bases lying between them. The CDR3 here is CASSLMGGEEQFF. As DNA, the CDR3 is TGCGCCAGCAGCTTGATGGGGGGCGAGGAGCAGTTCTTC.

The gene calls are TRBV11-2 and TRBJ1-1, with unresolved D. This CDR3 spans 17 amino acids. The germline gives CDR1 SGHAT, CDR2 FQNNGV. V lost 1 base, J lost 3 bases, and 18 bases lay in between. The CDR3 nucleotides are TGTGCCAGCAGCTTAGTTATCAGGCCGCGCCAGGACACTGAAGCTTTCTTT. It yields the protein CASSLVIRPRQDTEAFF.

J is TRBJ1-5 and V is TRBV10-3, with 9 bases matching TRBD1. V lost 3 bases, J lost 5 bases, and 5 bases stayed unmatched. Germline V gene lookup returns CDR1 ENHRY and CDR2 SYGVKD. The CDR3 sequence is 15 residues long. CDR3 residues: CAISEFDRGDQPQHF. DNA of the CDR3: TGTGCCATCAGTGAATTCGACAGGGGGGATCAGCCCCAGCATTTT.

A single count supports this clonotype. CDR3 DNA: TGTGCCAGTAGTGTCAGGGGATATAGCAATCAGCCCCAGCATTTT. As protein: CASSVRGYSNQPQHF. The chain recombines TRBV19 with TRBJ1-5; perhaps TRBD1 as D (6 bases). The germline V gene has CDR1 LNHDA and CDR2 SQIVND (reference sequence). Deletions cut 5 bases from V and 0 bases from J, with 11 bases between. This CDR3 spans 15 amino acids.

This clonotype was counted at least ten times. The chain joins TRBV6-6 to TRBJ1-3, with D perhaps TRBD1 (5 bases). V was shortened by 4 bases and J by 0 bases, with 13 bases between the two germline ends. The V gene's germline CDR1 is MNHNY and CDR2 SVGAGI (reference sequence). The CDR3 consists of 16 residues. The CDR3 protein is CASSFGTRFSGNTIYF. The CDR3, as DNA: TGTGCCAGCAGTTTCGGGACCCGGTTCTCTGGAAACACCATATATTTT.

The chain is built from TRBV24-1 and TRBJ2-1; 9 bases line up with TRBD2. Germline CDR1 KGHDR, CDR2 SFDVKD. The V gene end was trimmed by 7 bases and the J gene end by 1 base; junction bases not matched to a gene: 4. The CDR3 runs 15 residues. The CDR3: CATRSTSGSYNEQFF. DNA for the CDR3: TGTGCCACCAGGTCGACTAGCGGATCCTACAATGAGCAGTTCTTC.

Many counts were recorded for this clonotype. The chain uses TRBV7-9 and TRBJ2-7, with TRBD2 identical over 11 bases. The V gene end was trimmed by 1 base and the J gene end by 3 bases; junction bases not matched to a gene: 5. The CDR3 covers 16 residues. CDR1 and CDR2 from the germline V gene are SEHNR and FQNEAQ (reference sequence). The CDR3 spells CASSLGTSGSVYEQYF. The CDR3 region has the DNA TGTGCCAGCAGCTTAGGAACTAGCGGGAGTGTCTACGAGCAGTACTTC.

On this clonotype: Because the CDR3 is missing its conserved closing phenylalanine or tryptophan, this is likely a read error. The DNA is left out, because the CDR3 cannot be placed on it with certainty; the CDR3 is given as TCRdb lists it. J is TRBJ1-6 and V is TRBV7-2. Germline-derived CDR1 and CDR2 are SGHTA and FQGNSA. The CDR3 is 11 residues long, ends included. The CDR3 here is CASSLAPTELY.